This passage covers 28 T cell receptor beta chains from one sample sequenced in a study of T cell responses to AZD1222 COVID-19 vaccine. This table comes from immunoSEQ multiplex PCR, and its TCRdb copy is limited to in-frame clones, with some not included. The sample carries roughly 110,000 clones, 75% to 95% recorded once. The specimen comprised peripheral blood, sampled 28 days after the second AZD1222 dose. These receptors were obtained from an adult who received the AZD1222 COVID-19 vaccine.

J is TRBJ2-2 and V is TRBV29-1; 7 nucleotides match TRBD2. Germline assignment: CDR1 SQVTM and CDR2 ANQGSEA. The CDR3 sequence is 14 residues long. V gave up 2 bases and J gave up 6 bases; unmatched junction bases: 6. The CDR3 bases are TGCAGCGTTGAAAGCGGGAAGAGTTCCGGGGAGCTGTTTTTT. It specifies CSVESGKSSGELFF.

This clone showed up just once. This chain joins TRBV28 and TRBJ1-4; D uncertain. V shed 4 bases and J shed 8 bases, with 8 bases lying between them. CDR1 MDHEN and CDR2 SYDVKM come from the germline V gene. The CDR3 contains 12 residues. The DNA of the CDR3 is TGTGCCAGCAGTTCAGCGACCGAAAAACTGTTTTTT. Encoded protein: CASSSATEKLFF.

This clone came up once. V is TRBV4-1 and J is TRBJ2-2; unclear D gene. CDR1 is MGHRA, CDR2 YSYEKL, per germline. Trimming shortened V by 0 bases and J by 9 bases, and 8 bases separated the two germline ends. The CDR3 length is 13 residues. CDR3 nucleotides: TGCGCCAGCAGCCAAGACCAGGCATGGGAGCTGTTTTTT. The encoded protein is CASSQDQAWELFF.

The rearrangement links TRBV6-2 or TRBV6-3 to TRBJ2-5, with 7 bases that match TRBD2. Germline-derived CDR1 and CDR2 are MNHEY and SVGEGT. CDR3 length: 15 residues. The junction had 9 bases not matched to a gene; V was cut back by 5 bases and J by 3 bases. The CDR3 region is CASSARGEPKETQYF. The CDR3 DNA reads TGTGCCAGCAGTGCACGGGGGGAACCGAAAGAGACCCAGTACTTC.

This sequence joins TRBV5-1 and TRBJ2-3; D not resolved. Germline V gene sequence: CDR1 SGHRS, CDR2 YFSETQ. This CDR3 spans 12 amino acids. V lost 3 bases and J 2 bases, leaving 4 bases between the germline ends. In DNA form, the CDR3 reads TGCGCCAGCAGCTACAACACAGATACGCAGTATTTT. Its protein product is CASSYNTDTQYF.

The chain has TRBV7-2 and TRBJ1-2, with D tentatively TRBD1 (5 bases). The V gene's germline CDR1 is SGHTA and CDR2 FQGNSA. The CDR3 extends over 16 amino acids. V was shortened by 5 bases and J by 2 bases, with 18 bases between the two germline ends. CDR3 loop: CASSPEGRAGNYGYTF. The DNA for the CDR3 is TGTGCCAGCAGCCCAGAGGGCAGGGCCGGGAACTATGGCTACACCTTC.

The V call is TRBV3-1 (or the pseudogene TRBV3-2), the J call TRBJ1-2; no reliable D call. Germline assignment: CDR1 LGHDT and CDR2 YNNKEL (reference sequence). Trimming removed 5 bases from V and 1 base from J, with 5 bases in between. This CDR3 comprises 12 residues. The CDR3 protein is CASSGINYGYTF. In nucleotides, the CDR3 is TGTGCCAGCAGCGGGATTAACTATGGCTACACCTTC.

Worth noting for this clone: One junction end does not reproduce the germline sequence, and a read error may be involved. V and J are TRBV11-2 and TRBJ2-7, with TRBD2 identical over 8 bases. The CDR3 is 14 amino acids. The germline V gene encodes CDR1 SGHAT and CDR2 FQNNGV. The DNA for the CDR3 is TGTGCCAGCAGTTTAGCGGGAAGCTCCTACGAGCAGTACTTC. Its protein product is CASSLAGSSYEQYF.

The count of this clone is one. This chain joins TRBV27 and TRBJ1-4; unclear D gene. Germline CDR1 reads MNHEY; CDR2 reads SMNVEV (reference sequence). V was clipped by 2 bases and J by 10 bases, with 14 bases between them. The CDR3 is 14 amino acids. The DNA for the CDR3 is TGTGCCAGCAGTTTAGTGGCGGTCGGCGGAAAACTGTTTTTT. As protein: CASSLVAVGGKLFF. The full variable domain, with the rest looked up from reference TRBV27 and TRBJ1-4, is EAQVTQNPRYLITVTGKKLTVTCSQNMNHEYMSWYRQDPGLGLRQIYYSMNVEVTDKGDVPEGYKVSRKEKRNFPLILESPSPNQTSLYFCASSLVAVGGKLFFGSGTQLSVL.

Here the CDR3 DNA reads TGTGCCTGGGAGGGGACTAGCGGGAACACCGGGGAGCTGTTTTTT. Protein product: CAWEGTSGNTGELFF. The chain uses TRBV30 and TRBJ2-2; 11 bases are a match to TRBD2. Germline V gene lookup returns CDR1 GTSNPN and CDR2 SVGIG (reference sequence). V was pared by 5 bases and J by 1 base, with 3 bases of the junction left unmatched. The length of the CDR3 is 15 residues.

The V and J genes are TRBV20-1 and TRBJ1-4; no clear D. Germline CDR1 is DFQATT and CDR2 is SNEGSKA (reference sequence). The V gene lost 5 bases and the J gene lost 6 bases, with 4 bases spanning the gap. The CDR3 is made up of 10 amino acids. The CDR3 bases are TGCAGTGCTGAGGATGAAAAACTGTTTTTT. This codes for CSAEDEKLFF.

The V and J genes are TRBV7-2 and TRBJ2-7, with TRBD2 identical over 11 bases. The CDR3 consists of 17 residues. The ends lost 1 base at V and 3 bases at J; junction bases unmatched: 8. In germline, CDR1 is SGHTA, CDR2 FQGNSA. In nucleotides, the CDR3 is TGTGCCAGCAGCTTAGGGCTAGCGGGAGGAACACGCTACGAGCAGTACTTC. It is translated as CASSLGLAGGTRYEQYF.

The rearrangement joins TRBV11-2 to TRBJ1-1; D unresolved. This CDR3 region has 12 residues. Germline loops: CDR1 SGHAT, CDR2 FQNNGV. V gave up 7 bases and J gave up 5 bases, with 11 bases separating them. CDR3: CASKRAMTEAFF. In nucleotides, the CDR3 is TGTGCCAGCAAGCGGGCAATGACTGAAGCTTTCTTT.

The rearrangement links TRBV29-1 to TRBJ1-1; D unclear. V lost 0 bases to trimming and J lost 3 bases, with 8 bases between them. The CDR3 contains 13 residues. Germline V gene sequence: CDR1 SQVTM, CDR2 ANQGSEA. Here the CDR3 reads CSVEDKTDTEAFF. The CDR3 DNA follows: TGCAGCGTTGAAGATAAGACGGACACTGAAGCTTTCTTT.

This rearrangement joins TRBV15 to TRBJ1-2; D unclear. Trimming cost V 1 base and J 3 bases, with 18 bases left between them. CDR1 and CDR2 from the germline V gene are LNHNV and YYDKDF (reference sequence). This CDR3 region has 17 residues. In nucleotides, the CDR3 is TGTGCCACCAGCAGAGGACGCGGCTTATACAGCGACTATGGCTACACCTTC. Its protein is CATSRGRGLYSDYGYTF.

Comment on this clone: At the DNA level, this CDR3 is encoded by other sequences in the same sample as well. The chain joins TRBV11-2 to TRBJ2-7; D possibly corresponds to TRBD1 (5 bases). Germline assignment: CDR1 SGHAT and CDR2 FQNNGV. V shed 1 base and J shed 4 bases, with 8 bases lying between them. CDR3 length equals 13 residues. CDR3 in amino acids: CASSLVPGYEQYF. CDR3 nucleotide sequence: TGTGCCAGCAGCTTAGTACCAGGGTACGAGCAGTACTTC.

CDR3 in DNA: TGTGCCAGTCAAGTGTCCCCTGGGGCCAACGTCCTGACTTTC. This sequence encodes CASQVSPGANVLTF. V is TRBV7-2 and J is TRBJ2-6, with D hard to call. CDR1 SGHTA and CDR2 FQGNSA come from the germline V gene. Trimming pared 9 bases from V and 2 bases from J, leaving 11 bases between. This CDR3 comprises 14 residues.

This rearrangement joins TRBV5-5 to TRBJ1-6; D is unresolved. The CDR3 sequence is 12 residues long. Germline CDR1 and CDR2: SGHKS and YYEKEE (reference sequence). V lost 0 bases to trimming and J lost 9 bases, with 4 bases between them. CDR3 in DNA: TGTGCCAGCAGCTTGGCCGCTTCACCCCTCCACTTT. This sequence encodes CASSLAASPLHF. The variable domain in full, with the rest retrieved from reference TRBV5-5 and TRBJ1-6, is DAGVTQSPTHLIKTRGQQVTLRCSPISGHKSVSWYQQVLGQGPQFIFQYYEKEERGRGNFPDRFSARQFPNYSSELNVNALLLGDSALYLCASSLAASPLHFGNGTRLTVT.

The rearrangement joins TRBV30 to TRBJ2-6; 7 positions match TRBD1. Germline V gives CDR1 GTSNPN, CDR2 SVGIG (reference sequence). J was trimmed by 4 bases and V by 3 bases; bases with no gene match: 12. This CDR3 is built from 17 residues. The CDR3 region has the DNA TGTGCCTGGAGCGGGGACAGTCCCTCTAGAGGGGCCAACGTCCTGACTTTC. Translated, it gives CAWSGDSPSRGANVLTF.

The chain carries TRBV2 and TRBJ2-2, with 10 bases identical to TRBD2. Germline CDR1 SNHLY, CDR2 FYNNEI. V shed 5 bases, J shed 1 base, and the junction held 4 bases outside the gene matches. The CDR3 extends over 16 amino acids. Here the CDR3 DNA reads TGTGCCAGCAGTAGAAGGACTAGCGGGAACACCGGGGAGCTGTTTTTT. Amino acid sequence: CASSRRTSGNTGELFF.

The chain is built from TRBV3-1 (or the pseudogene TRBV3-2) and TRBJ2-3; no clear D. The CDR3 sequence is 13 residues long. The ends were cut back, 2 bases at V and 6 bases at J, with 9 bases in the middle. The germline CDR1 and CDR2 sequences are LGHDT and YNNKEL (reference sequence). CDR3: CASSQQLVDTQYF. CDR3 DNA sequence: TGTGCCAGCAGCCAACAGCTGGTGGATACGCAGTATTTT.

This chain connects TRBV5-1 to TRBJ2-3; the D is unclear. V was pared by 0 bases and J by 3 bases, with 14 bases between. CDR1 is SGHRS and CDR2 is YFSETQ in the germline V gene. The CDR3 loop spans 16 amino acids. This CDR3 is CASSLGPVLLTDTQYF. In DNA, the CDR3 is TGCGCCAGCAGCTTGGGTCCGGTCCTTCTAACAGATACGCAGTATTTT.

V usage is TRBV5-1 and J usage is TRBJ2-1; 9 bases line up with TRBD2. The CDR3 loop spans 18 amino acids. The trim removed 4 bases at V and 0 bases at J, leaving 11 bases unmatched. Looked up from germline, CDR1 is SGHRS and CDR2 is YFSETQ. The CDR3 reads CASSPNYLAGSSYNEQFF. The CDR3 nucleotides read TGCGCCAGCAGCCCAAATTATCTAGCGGGAAGCTCCTACAATGAGCAGTTCTTC.

The rearrangement links TRBV5-1 to TRBJ1-2; the match to TRBD1 covers 8 bases. This CDR3 comprises 15 residues. The germline CDR1 and CDR2 sequences are SGHRS and YFSETQ. The junction had 6 bases not matched to a gene; V was cut back by 4 bases and J by 1 base. The CDR3 DNA is TGCGCCAGCAGCCCGGGGACAGGTATTAACTATGGCTACACCTTC. It yields the protein CASSPGTGINYGYTF.

This chain links TRBV7-9 with TRBJ2-1, with TRBD1 matching over 9 bases. With V trimmed by 0 bases and J by 4 bases, 4 bases remained unmatched. CDR3 length equals 16 residues. CDR1 is SEHNR, CDR2 FQNEAQ, per germline (reference sequence). The CDR3 DNA reads as TGTGCCAGCAGCTTAGCCGGGACAGGGACTTACAATGAGCAGTTCTTC. It translates to CASSLAGTGTYNEQFF.

This clone was counted once. The genes are TRBV4-3 and TRBJ2-2; 13 bases line up with TRBD2. V trimming: 5 bases; J trimming: 1 base; junction bases outside the gene matches: 10. The CDR3 contains 19 residues. Germline lookup yields CDR1 LGHNA and CDR2 YSLEER. CDR3 region: CASSARLAGGVKNTGELFF. Written as DNA, the CDR3 is TGCGCCAGCAGCGCAAGACTAGCGGGAGGAGTCAAGAACACCGGGGAGCTGTTTTTT.

The chain uses TRBV9 and TRBJ1-1, with 7 bases matching TRBD1. The CDR3 runs 12 residues. The germline V gene encodes CDR1 SGDLS and CDR2 YYNGEE. V dropped 7 bases and J dropped 3; count of bases not matched to a gene: 3. This chain's CDR3 is CASSDRDTEAFF. The CDR3 bases are TGTGCCAGCTCTGACAGGGACACTGAAGCTTTCTTT.

The chain carries TRBV30 and TRBJ1-6; a weak D match, TRBD1 (5 bases). There are 14 residues in the CDR3. Germline V CDR1 and CDR2: GTSNPN, SVGIG (reference sequence). The germline V and J ends were trimmed by 0 bases and 7 bases, with 10 bases remaining between them. CDR3 coding DNA: TGTGCCTGGAGTGTCCTCGGGGGAAATTCACCCCTCCACTTT. Its protein product is CAWSVLGGNSPLHF. Using reference TRBV30 and TRBJ1-6 for the parts outside the CDR3, the full variable domain is SQTIHQWPATLVQPVGSPLSLECTVEGTSNPNLYWYRQAAGRGLQLLFYSVGIGQISSEVPQNLSASRPQDRQFILSSKKLLLSDSGFYLCAWSVLGGNSPLHFGNGTRLTVT.